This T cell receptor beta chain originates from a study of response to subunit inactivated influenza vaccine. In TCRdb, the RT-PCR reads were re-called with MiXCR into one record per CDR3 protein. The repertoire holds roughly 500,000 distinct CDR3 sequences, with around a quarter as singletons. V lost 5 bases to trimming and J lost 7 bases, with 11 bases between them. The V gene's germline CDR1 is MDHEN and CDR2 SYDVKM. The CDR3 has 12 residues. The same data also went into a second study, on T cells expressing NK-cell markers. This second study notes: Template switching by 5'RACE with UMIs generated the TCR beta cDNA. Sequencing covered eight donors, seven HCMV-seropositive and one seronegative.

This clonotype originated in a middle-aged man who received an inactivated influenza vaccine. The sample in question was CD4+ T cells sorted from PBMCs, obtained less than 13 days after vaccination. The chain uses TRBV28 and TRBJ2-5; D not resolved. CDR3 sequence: CASSLRLGTQYF. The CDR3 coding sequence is TGTGCCAGCAGTCTCCGATTGGGGACCCAGTACTTC.